The rows below give T cell receptor beta chains drawn from one sample of a study of blood T cells in healthy people across ages. TCRdb fed the 5' RACE reads into MiXCR, producing one record per CDR3 protein. The sample carries over 300,000 distinct CDR3 sequences, over 45% recorded once. The sequenced material came from blood. Receptors were obtained from a man aged 60 to 69 in good health. CDR3s include the opening cysteine and the closing phenylalanine or tryptophan. Only some rows state a clone size, as once, few, many or a class for expanded clones.

J: TRBJ2-5
size: -
V: TRBV2
CDR3: CASTLGAGGPETQYF

J: TRBJ1-4
size: -
V: TRBV20-1
CDR3: CSARRGIPNEKLFF

J: TRBJ2-3
size: few
V: TRBV25-1
CDR3: CATRRPQGWWRRVADTQYF

J: TRBJ2-3
size: -
V: TRBV9
CDR3: CASSVTSRSTDTQYF

J: TRBJ1-2
size: -
V: TRBV11-2
CDR3: CASSLPGNRGAGYTF

J: TRBJ1-2
size: -
V: TRBV29-1
CDR3: CSVGPRGNYGYTF

J: TRBJ2-3
size: -
V: TRBV10-3
CDR3: CAISAGLTPTSTDTQYF

J: TRBJ2-7
size: few
V: TRBV7-2
CDR3: CASSSRLAGAPQSSYEQYF

J: TRBJ2-3
size: -
V: TRBV6-2/TRBV6-3
CDR3: CASSYGPRETDTQYF

J: TRBJ2-3
size: many
V: TRBV11-2
CDR3: CASSLEGAGADTQYF

J: TRBJ2-3
size: -
V: TRBV20-1
CDR3: CSAGLTDTQYF

J: TRBJ2-3
size: -
V: TRBV28
CDR3: CASSWDGQTDTQYF

J: TRBJ1-2
size: many
V: TRBV4-1
CDR3: CASSQVGGGYTF

J: TRBJ2-1
size: -
V: TRBV20-1
CDR3: CSARDLSKGLRYINEQFF

J: TRBJ2-1
size: once
V: TRBV7-9
CDR3: CASSFPSVTGVVQFF

J: TRBJ1-1
size: -
V: TRBV2
CDR3: CASTIGQSNTEAFF

J: TRBJ2-1
size: many
V: TRBV7-9
CDR3: CASRRRTGDNEQFF

J: TRBJ1-6
size: -
V: TRBV20-1
CDR3: CSARDQSGSNSPLHF

J: TRBJ1-2
size: few
V: TRBV20-1
CDR3: CSARGLRDGYTF

J: TRBJ1-2
size: few
V: TRBV5-1
CDR3: CASSLSSREPYGYTF

J: TRBJ2-5
size: -
V: TRBV10-3
CDR3: CAARPGDRETQYF

J: TRBJ1-2
size: -
V: TRBV5-1
CDR3: CASSLEQGDPGYTF

J: TRBJ2-3
size: few
V: TRBV3-1
CDR3: CASSHPALAGGPDTQYF

J: TRBJ1-1
size: -
V: TRBV29-1
CDR3: CSVEGQGAFAEAFF

J: -
size: once
V: TRBV10-3
CDR3: CAISESGRVTDNEQYF

J: TRBJ2-3
size: -
V: TRBV30
CDR3: CAWRKQTGTDTQYF

J: TRBJ2-1
size: few
V: TRBV4-2
CDR3: CASSQDLLAGVGYNEQFF

J: TRBJ2-7
size: few
V: TRBV2
CDR3: CASSVDLAYEQYF

J: TRBJ2-1
size: -
V: TRBV28
CDR3: CASSHMRTSGALDNEQFF

J: TRBJ2-1
size: -
V: TRBV18
CDR3: CASSLSGGRNNEQFF

J: TRBJ2-5
size: few
V: TRBV3-1
CDR3: CASSRRTDRETQYF

J: TRBJ2-5
size: many
V: TRBV29-1
CDR3: CSATNRGRKETQYF

J: TRBJ2-5
size: -
V: TRBV15
CDR3: CATSRDRGPETQYF

J: TRBJ2-7
size: few
V: TRBV30
CDR3: CAWRGASAYEQYF

J: -
size: -
V: TRBV6-6
CDR3: CASSQRAGEAAEQYF

J: TRBJ2-1
size: -
V: TRBV24-1
CDR3: CATGAVYNEQFF

J: TRBJ2-1
size: -
V: TRBV5-1
CDR3: CASSPGRGYNGQFF

J: TRBJ2-5
size: few
V: TRBV7-2
CDR3: CASSPRRVQETQYF

J: TRBJ2-1
size: -
V: TRBV20-1
CDR3: CSARIVGQGYNEQFF

J: TRBJ2-5
size: -
V: TRBV7-3
CDR3: CASSRTGGEGETQYF

J: TRBJ2-1
size: -
V: TRBV20-1
CDR3: CSARPGTSGTRWFF

J: -
size: -
V: TRBV6-6
CDR3: CASSSVGQLYEQYF

J: TRBJ1-5
size: -
V: TRBV28
CDR3: CASSNPTGVQHF

J: TRBJ2-7
size: -
V: TRBV27
CDR3: CASSGTSRSYEQYF

J: TRBJ2-5
size: few
V: TRBV9
CDR3: CASSVEGGQETQYF

J: TRBJ1-2
size: -
V: TRBV2
CDR3: CARGDRADYGYTF

J: TRBJ2-1
size: -
V: TRBV12-3/TRBV12-4
CDR3: CASAGGPSYNEQFF

J: TRBJ1-5
size: -
V: TRBV12-3/TRBV12-4
CDR3: CASSLGYWEPQHF

J: TRBJ2-6
size: few
V: TRBV3-1
CDR3: CASSQDPGANVLTF

J: TRBJ1-2
size: -
V: TRBV3-1
CDR3: CASSQSRSPLGYTF